Following are 20 T cell receptor beta chains from one sample sequenced in a study of T-cell reconstitution after alpha-beta-depleted transplantation in children. It was with unique molecular identifiers that the TCRbeta library was prepared. A single record per CDR3 protein comes from TCRdb applying MiXCR to the PCR reads. The sample lists about 540,000 distinct CDR3 sequences, around 17% occurring once. Specimen: PBMCs from the stem cell graft donor, collected from the stem cell graft. The source is a human donor who donated a stem cell graft to a child with acute lymphoblastic leukemia.

This clonotype turned up a few times. The DNA of the CDR3 is TGTGCCAGCAGTCCTTCGACAGGGCGGGGGGAGACCCAGTACTTC. Amino acid sequence: CASSPSTGRGETQYF. The chain combines TRBV12-3 or TRBV12-4 with TRBJ2-5; D may correspond to TRBD1 or TRBD2 (7 bases each). The CDR3 has 15 residues. The ends were cut back, 5 bases at V and 5 bases at J, with 18 bases in the middle.

The chain carries TRBV12-3 or TRBV12-4 and TRBJ1-3; 7 nucleotides match TRBD1. The CDR3 loop spans 16 amino acids. The J segment lost 2 bases and the V segment lost 5 bases, leaving 9 bases of the junction unmatched. Here the CDR3 reads CASSHSGGGTGNTIYF. The CDR3 nucleotides are TGTGCCAGCAGTCACTCCGGAGGGGGCACTGGAAACACCATATATTTT.

Only a few counts were recorded for this clonotype. The genes are TRBV12-3 or TRBV12-4 and TRBJ1-2; D ambiguous. The CDR3 covers 15 residues. V was cut by 1 base and J by 2 bases, with 11 bases left in between. Written as DNA, the CDR3 is TGTGCCAGCAGTTTAGTTGTGGGTAACAACTATGGCTACACCTTC. Translation: CASSLVVGNNYGYTF.

A few counts support this clonotype. The chain links TRBV5-1 to TRBJ2-7; D perhaps matches TRBD2 (5 bases). V was pared by 0 bases and J by 2 bases, with 18 bases between. The germline V gene has CDR1 SGHRS and CDR2 YFSETQ. The CDR3 sequence is 17 residues long. In DNA form, the CDR3 reads TGCGCCAGCAGCTTGGCCGTTGACGGAGGAATAGCCTACGAGCAGTACTTC. Translation: CASSLAVDGGIAYEQYF.

The rearrangement joins TRBV7-3 to TRBJ2-5; TRBD2 matches 8 bases. The junction had 12 bases not matched to a gene; V was cut back by 5 bases and J by 4 bases. CDR1 is SGHTA, CDR2 FQGTGA, per germline. CDR3 length: 16 amino acids. The CDR3 sequence: CASSPGGGAVLETQYF. The CDR3 nucleotides are TGTGCCAGCAGCCCGGGGGGGGGCGCGGTTTTAGAGACCCAGTACTTC.

This clonotype was seen only a few times. This chain links TRBV7-2 with TRBJ2-1; D perhaps matches TRBD1 (5 bases). Germline loops: CDR1 SGHTA, CDR2 FQGNSA. This CDR3 has 14 amino acids. The V and J ends lost 3 bases and 7 bases respectively, with 13 bases between them. CDR3 in DNA: TGTGCCAGCAGCTTCCAGGGTAAACGGAATGAGCAGTTCTTC. Amino acids: CASSFQGKRNEQFF.

In this sample, this clonotype turned up a few times. The chain carries TRBV15 and TRBJ2-7; D could derive from TRBD1 or TRBD2 (5 bases each). The CDR3 runs to 15 residues. Germline CDR1 LNHNV, CDR2 YYDKDF (reference sequence). V was cut by 3 bases and J by 3 bases, with 15 bases left in between. The CDR3 bases are TGTGCCACCAGCAGCGAGGGGTGGATAGGCTACGAGCAGTACTTC. This translates into CATSSEGWIGYEQYF.

The table lists this clonotype with a few counts. The chain joins TRBV11-2 to TRBJ2-4, with 16 nucleotides matching TRBD2. Germline CDR1 is SGHAT and CDR2 is FQNNGV. This CDR3 region has 17 residues. J was trimmed by 3 bases and V by 6 bases; bases with no gene match: 5. CDR3 bases: TGTGCCAGCAGGGGACTAGCGGGAGGGCAGGACAAAAACATTCAGTACTTC. This translates into CASRGLAGGQDKNIQYF.

This chain uses TRBV20-1 with TRBJ2-5; 11 nucleotides line up with TRBD2. With 5 bases clipped from V and 5 bases from J, the junction kept 4 bases outside the gene matches. The CDR3 runs to 13 residues. Germline CDR1 reads DFQATT; CDR2 reads SNEGSKA (reference sequence). CDR3 sequence reads: CSAPRTSGETQYF. CDR3 coding DNA: TGCAGTGCTCCGAGGACTAGCGGGGAGACCCAGTACTTC.

This clonotype was seen only a few times. CDR3 DNA: TGTGCCAGCAGCTTTGAGCGAAGCCAAGAGACCCAGTACTTC. Encoded protein: CASSFERSQETQYF. The chain combines TRBV11-2 with TRBJ2-5, with D hard to call. There are 14 residues in the CDR3. Per germline, CDR1 SGHAT and CDR2 FQNNGV. Trimming left V 3 bases short and J 1 base short, with 9 bases between.

This clonotype was observed a handful of times. The chain combines TRBV15 with TRBJ2-5; 9 bases align to TRBD1. Germline trimming cut 0 bases from V and 13 bases from J; bases unmatched to any gene: 12. The CDR3 contains 15 residues. Germline V lookup: CDR1 LNHNV, CDR2 YYDKDF (reference sequence). DNA for the CDR3: TGTGCCACCAGCAGAGATCAGAACAGGGGGCGATTATGGTACTTC. This gives the protein CATSRDQNRGRLWYF.

This clonotype has more than one count but fewer than ten. The chain combines TRBV9 with TRBJ1-1, with D possibly TRBD1 on 6 matching bases. Trimming pared 4 bases from V and 4 bases from J, leaving 17 bases between. The CDR3 sequence is 15 residues long. Germline-derived CDR1 and CDR2 are SGDLS and YYNGEE. The CDR3 here is CASSSPGARGTEAFF. The CDR3 DNA reads TGTGCCAGCAGCTCCCCGGGGGCGCGGGGCACTGAAGCTTTCTTT.

This clonotype turned up a few times. The rearrangement uses TRBV4-1 and TRBJ2-3; 11 bases line up with TRBD2. Trimming cost V 6 bases and J 1 base; bases outside gene matches: 3. From germline, CDR1 is MGHRA and CDR2 YSYEKL. The CDR3 spans 15 residues. CDR3 loop: CASRELAGGTDTQYF. CDR3 sequence (DNA): TGCGCCAGCAGGGAACTAGCGGGAGGCACAGATACGCAGTATTTT.

This clonotype turned up a few times. The V gene is TRBV5-1, the J gene TRBJ2-1; the match to TRBD1 covers 7 bases. The CDR3 runs 15 residues. The V gene end was trimmed by 4 bases and the J gene end by 5 bases; junction bases not matched to a gene: 9. The germline CDR1 and CDR2 sequences are SGHRS and YFSETQ. Written as DNA, the CDR3 is TGCGCCAGCAGCACTCGACAGGGCCTAGACAATGAGCAGTTCTTC. It specifies CASSTRQGLDNEQFF.

This clonotype was detected once. Written as DNA, the CDR3 is TGTGCCACCAGCAGAGATGGGGACAGGGGCTACGAGCAGTACTTC. It codes for CATSRDGDRGYEQYF. V usage is TRBV15 and J usage is TRBJ2-7; 10 bases agree with TRBD1. Germline assignment: CDR1 LNHNV and CDR2 YYDKDF (reference sequence). The CDR3 has 15 residues. V gave up 0 bases and J gave up 3 bases; unmatched junction bases: 2.

Only a few counts were recorded for this clonotype. The chain combines TRBV15 with TRBJ1-5; D not certain. The CDR3 is made up of 13 amino acids. Germline lookup yields CDR1 LNHNV and CDR2 YYDKDF (reference sequence). V lost 4 bases to trimming and J lost 2 bases, with 6 bases between them. The CDR3 bases are TGTGCCACCAGCAATGAGGGCAATCAGCCCCAGCATTTT. Its protein is CATSNEGNQPQHF.

This clonotype was found a few times. The chain recombines TRBV20-1 with TRBJ1-1; 8 nucleotides line up with TRBD1. The length of the CDR3 is 16 residues. V dropped 1 base and J dropped 4; count of bases not matched to a gene: 11. Germline loops: CDR1 DFQATT, CDR2 SNEGSKA (reference sequence). This CDR3 is CSARADRAIGGTEAFF. The CDR3 nucleotides are TGCAGTGCTAGAGCGGACAGGGCCATAGGGGGCACTGAAGCTTTCTTT.

This clonotype was counted between two and nine times. CDR3 in amino acids: CASSRQGSNEKLFF. CDR3 DNA: TGTGCCAGCAGTCGACAGGGGTCCAATGAAAAACTGTTTTTT. The chain joins TRBV12-3 or TRBV12-4 to TRBJ1-4; 8 nucleotides line up with TRBD1. The ends lost 5 bases at V and 5 bases at J; junction bases unmatched: 4. This CDR3 has 14 amino acids.

The CDR3 is CATSDSTGGADTEAFF. CDR3 DNA: TGTGCCACCAGTGATAGCACAGGGGGAGCGGACACTGAAGCTTTCTTT. This sequence joins TRBV24-1 and TRBJ1-1; the match to TRBD1 covers 8 bases. The CDR3 is 16 residues long. V gave up 3 bases and J gave up 3 bases; unmatched junction bases: 8. Germline-derived CDR1 and CDR2 are KGHDR and SFDVKD.

This clonotype was observed a handful of times. The chain couples TRBV12-3 or TRBV12-4 to TRBJ2-1; 7 bases are a match to TRBD2. Trimming took 5 bases from V and 6 from J; bases not matched to a gene: 19. The CDR3 runs 18 residues. The chain's CDR3 is CASSGLAGFAGAGNEQFF. DNA for the CDR3: TGTGCCAGCAGTGGCTTAGCAGGGTTCGCGGGAGCGGGCAATGAGCAGTTCTTC.